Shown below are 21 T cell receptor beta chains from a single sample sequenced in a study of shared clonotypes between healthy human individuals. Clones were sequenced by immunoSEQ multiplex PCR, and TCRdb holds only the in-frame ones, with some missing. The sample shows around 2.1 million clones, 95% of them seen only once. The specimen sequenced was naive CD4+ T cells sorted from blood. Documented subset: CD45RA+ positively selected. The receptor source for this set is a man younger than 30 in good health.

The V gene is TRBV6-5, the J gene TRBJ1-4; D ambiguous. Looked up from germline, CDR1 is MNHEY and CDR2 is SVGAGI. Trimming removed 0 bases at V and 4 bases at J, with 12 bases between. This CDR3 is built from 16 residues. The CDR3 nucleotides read TGTGCCAGCAGTTACTCGGGATCAGCCCGTAATGAAAAACTGTTTTTT. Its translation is CASSYSGSARNEKLFF.

The CDR3 here is CASSLRGFGTNEKLFF. The CDR3 region has the DNA TGTGCCAGCAGTTTACGAGGGTTTGGAACTAATGAAAAACTGTTTTTT. The chain uses TRBV28 and TRBJ1-4; D gene ambiguous. Germline-derived CDR1 and CDR2 are MDHEN and SYDVKM. V lost 2 bases and J lost 1, with 11 bases in between. This CDR3 is 16 amino acids long.

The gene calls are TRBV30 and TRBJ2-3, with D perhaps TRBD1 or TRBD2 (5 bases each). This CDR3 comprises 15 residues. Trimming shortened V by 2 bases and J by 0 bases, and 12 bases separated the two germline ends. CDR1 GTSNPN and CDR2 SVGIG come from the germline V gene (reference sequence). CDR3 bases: TGTGCCTGGAGTCGGGACGGGTCTAGCACAGATACGCAGTATTTT. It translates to CAWSRDGSSTDTQYF.

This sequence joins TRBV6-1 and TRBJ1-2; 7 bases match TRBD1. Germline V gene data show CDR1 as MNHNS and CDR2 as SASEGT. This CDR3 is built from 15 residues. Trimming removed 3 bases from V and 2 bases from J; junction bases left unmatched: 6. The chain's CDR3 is CASSDGLTGNYGYTF. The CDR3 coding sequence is TGTGCCAGCAGTGACGGCCTGACAGGGAACTATGGCTACACCTTC.

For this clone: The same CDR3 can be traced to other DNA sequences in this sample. CDR3 in DNA: TGCGCCAGCAGCTTAGGCCCGAGCTCCTACGAGCAGTACTTC. As protein: CASSLGPSSYEQYF. V and J are TRBV5-1 and TRBJ2-7, with no clear D. The CDR3 covers 14 residues. Trimming pared 2 bases from V and 0 bases from J, leaving 9 bases between. Germline V gene data show CDR1 as SGHRS and CDR2 as YFSETQ.

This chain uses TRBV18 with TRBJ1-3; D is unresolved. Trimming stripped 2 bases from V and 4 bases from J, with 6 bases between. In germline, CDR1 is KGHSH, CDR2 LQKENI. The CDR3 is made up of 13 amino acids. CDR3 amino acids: CASSPKEGNTIYF. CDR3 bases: TGTGCCAGCTCACCAAAGGAGGGAAACACCATATATTTT.

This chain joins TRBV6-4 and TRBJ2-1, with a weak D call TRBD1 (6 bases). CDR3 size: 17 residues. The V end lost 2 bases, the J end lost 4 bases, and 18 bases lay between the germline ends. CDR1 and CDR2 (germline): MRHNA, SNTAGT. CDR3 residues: CASSDGTSRSGYNEQFF. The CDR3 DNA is TGTGCCAGCAGTGACGGGACATCACGATCGGGGTACAATGAGCAGTTCTTC.

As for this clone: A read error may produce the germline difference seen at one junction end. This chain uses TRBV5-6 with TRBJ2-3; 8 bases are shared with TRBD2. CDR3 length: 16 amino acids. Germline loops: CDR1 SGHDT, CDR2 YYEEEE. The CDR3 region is CASSFRSGGSTHTQYF. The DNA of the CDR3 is TGTGCCAGCAGCTTTAGGAGCGGGGGTTCCACACATACGCAGTATTTT.

The CDR3 protein is CASSPQTGSGQPQHF. The CDR3 coding sequence is TGTGCCAGTAGCCCTCAGACAGGGTCCGGTCAGCCCCAGCATTTT. This chain links TRBV19 with TRBJ1-5; TRBD1 matches 7 bases. V lost 6 bases, J lost 6 bases, and 11 bases stayed unmatched. This CDR3 comprises 15 residues. The germline V gene encodes CDR1 LNHDA and CDR2 SQIVND (reference sequence).

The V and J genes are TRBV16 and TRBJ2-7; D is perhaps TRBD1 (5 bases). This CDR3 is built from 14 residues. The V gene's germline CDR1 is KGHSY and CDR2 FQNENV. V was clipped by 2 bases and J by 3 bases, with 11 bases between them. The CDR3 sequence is CASSQGIRDYEQYF. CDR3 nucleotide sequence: TGTGCCAGCAGCCAAGGGATCAGGGACTACGAGCAGTACTTC.

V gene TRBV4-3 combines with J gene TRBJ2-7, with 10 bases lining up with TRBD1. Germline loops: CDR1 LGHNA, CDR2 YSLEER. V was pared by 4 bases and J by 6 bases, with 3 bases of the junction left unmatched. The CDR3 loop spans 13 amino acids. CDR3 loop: CASSLDRGREQYF. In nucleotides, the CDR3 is TGCGCCAGCAGCCTTGACAGGGGGCGCGAGCAGTACTTC.

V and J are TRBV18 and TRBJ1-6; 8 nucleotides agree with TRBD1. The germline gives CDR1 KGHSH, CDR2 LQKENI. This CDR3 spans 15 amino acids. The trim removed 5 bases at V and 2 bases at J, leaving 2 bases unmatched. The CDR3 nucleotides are TGTGCCAGCTCATCGGGACAGGCCTATAATTCACCCCTCCACTTT. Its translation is CASSSGQAYNSPLHF.

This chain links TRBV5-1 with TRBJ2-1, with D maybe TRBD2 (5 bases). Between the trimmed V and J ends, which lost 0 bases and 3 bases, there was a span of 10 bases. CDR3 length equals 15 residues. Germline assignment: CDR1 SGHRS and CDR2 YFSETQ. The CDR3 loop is CASSLGSGYYNEQFF. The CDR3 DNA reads TGCGCCAGCAGCTTGGGATCGGGGTACTACAATGAGCAGTTCTTC.

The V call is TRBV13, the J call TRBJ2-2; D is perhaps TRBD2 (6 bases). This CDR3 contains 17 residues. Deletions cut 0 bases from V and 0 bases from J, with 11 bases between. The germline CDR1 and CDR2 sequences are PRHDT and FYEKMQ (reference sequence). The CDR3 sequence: CASSLGRRGTNTGELFF. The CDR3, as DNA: TGTGCCAGCAGCTTAGGCCGGAGGGGAACGAACACCGGGGAGCTGTTTTTT.

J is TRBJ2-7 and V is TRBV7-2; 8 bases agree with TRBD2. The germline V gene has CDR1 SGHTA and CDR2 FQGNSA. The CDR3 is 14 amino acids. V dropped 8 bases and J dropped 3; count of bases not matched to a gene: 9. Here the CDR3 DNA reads TGTGCCAGCGCCTTTTTCCGGGAGGGCTACGAGCAGTACTTC. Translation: CASAFFREGYEQYF. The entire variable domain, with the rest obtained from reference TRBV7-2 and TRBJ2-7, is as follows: GAGVSQSPSNKVTEKGKDVELRCDPISGHTALYWYRQSLGQGLEFLIYFQGNSAPDKSGLPSDRFSAERTGGSVSTLTIQRTQQEDSAVYLCASAFFREGYEQYFGPGTRLTVT.

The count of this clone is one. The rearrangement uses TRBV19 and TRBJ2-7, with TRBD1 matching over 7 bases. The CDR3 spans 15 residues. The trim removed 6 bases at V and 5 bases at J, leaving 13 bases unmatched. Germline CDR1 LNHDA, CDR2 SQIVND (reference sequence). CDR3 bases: TGTGCCAGTAGCCCCAAAGGGACAGTCTCTAACGAGCAGTACTTC. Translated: CASSPKGTVSNEQYF.

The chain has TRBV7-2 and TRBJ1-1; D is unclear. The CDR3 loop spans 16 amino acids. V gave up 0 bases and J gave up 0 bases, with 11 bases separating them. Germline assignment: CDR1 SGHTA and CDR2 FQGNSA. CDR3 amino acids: CASSLAGFPMNTEAFF. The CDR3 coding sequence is TGTGCCAGCAGCTTAGCAGGGTTTCCCATGAACACTGAAGCTTTCTTT.

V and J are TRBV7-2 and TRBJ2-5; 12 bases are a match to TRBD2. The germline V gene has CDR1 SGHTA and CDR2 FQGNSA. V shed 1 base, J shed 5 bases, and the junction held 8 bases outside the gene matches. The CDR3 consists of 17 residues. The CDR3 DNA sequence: TGTGCCAGCAGCTTAGGGCTAGCGGGAGGGCCAGGGGAGACCCAGTACTTC. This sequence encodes CASSLGLAGGPGETQYF.

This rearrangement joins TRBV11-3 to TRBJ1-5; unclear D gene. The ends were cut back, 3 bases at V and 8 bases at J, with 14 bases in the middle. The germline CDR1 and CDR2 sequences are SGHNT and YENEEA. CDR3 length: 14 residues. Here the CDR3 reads CASSFSGPGEPQHF. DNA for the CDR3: TGTGCCAGCAGCTTCAGTGGTCCCGGGGAGCCCCAGCATTTT.

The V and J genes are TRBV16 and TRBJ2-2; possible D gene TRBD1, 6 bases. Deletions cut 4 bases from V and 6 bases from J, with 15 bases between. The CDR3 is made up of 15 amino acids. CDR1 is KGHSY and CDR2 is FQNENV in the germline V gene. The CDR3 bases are TGTGCCAGCAGCCCTCCGGACAGCTTCGCCGGGGAGCTGTTTTTT. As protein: CASSPPDSFAGELFF.

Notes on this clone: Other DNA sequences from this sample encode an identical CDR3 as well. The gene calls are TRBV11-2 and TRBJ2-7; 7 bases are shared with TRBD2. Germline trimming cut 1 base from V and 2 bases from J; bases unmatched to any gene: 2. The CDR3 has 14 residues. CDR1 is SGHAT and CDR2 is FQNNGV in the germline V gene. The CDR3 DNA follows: TGTGCCAGCAGCTTAGCGGGAGGTCCCTACGAGCAGTACTTC. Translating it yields CASSLAGGPYEQYF.